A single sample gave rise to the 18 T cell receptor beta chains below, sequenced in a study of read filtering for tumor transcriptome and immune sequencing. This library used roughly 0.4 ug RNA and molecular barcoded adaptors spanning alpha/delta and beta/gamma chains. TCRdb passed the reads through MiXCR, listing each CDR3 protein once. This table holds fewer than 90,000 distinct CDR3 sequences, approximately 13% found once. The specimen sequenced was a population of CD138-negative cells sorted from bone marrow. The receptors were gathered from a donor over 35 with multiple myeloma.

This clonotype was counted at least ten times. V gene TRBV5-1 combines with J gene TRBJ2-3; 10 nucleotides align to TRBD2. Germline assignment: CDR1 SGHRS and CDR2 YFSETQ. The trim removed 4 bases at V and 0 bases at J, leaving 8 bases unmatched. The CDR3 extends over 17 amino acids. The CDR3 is CASSLDGTSASTDTQYF. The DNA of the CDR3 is TGCGCCAGCAGCCTCGATGGGACTAGCGCCAGCACAGATACGCAGTATTTT.

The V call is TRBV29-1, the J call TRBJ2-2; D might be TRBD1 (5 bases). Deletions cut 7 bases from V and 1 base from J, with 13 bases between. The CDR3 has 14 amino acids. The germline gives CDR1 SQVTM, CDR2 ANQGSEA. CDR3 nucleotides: TGCAGCGGCCTGGGCCAGGGGAACACCGGGGAGCTGTTTTTT. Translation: CSGLGQGNTGELFF.

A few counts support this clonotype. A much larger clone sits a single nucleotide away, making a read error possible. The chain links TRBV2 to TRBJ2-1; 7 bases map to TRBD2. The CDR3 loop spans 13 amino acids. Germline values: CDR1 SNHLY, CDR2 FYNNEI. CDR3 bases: TGTGCCAGCAGGGGGGACTACAACAATGGGCAGTTCTTC. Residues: CASRGDYNNGQFF.

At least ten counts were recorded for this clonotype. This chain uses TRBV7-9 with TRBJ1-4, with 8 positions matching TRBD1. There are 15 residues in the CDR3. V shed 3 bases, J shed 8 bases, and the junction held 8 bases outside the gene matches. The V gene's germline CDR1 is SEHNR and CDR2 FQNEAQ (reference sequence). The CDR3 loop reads CASSFGQGQKEKLFF. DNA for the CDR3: TGTGCCAGCAGCTTCGGACAGGGTCAGAAGGAAAAACTGTTTTTT.

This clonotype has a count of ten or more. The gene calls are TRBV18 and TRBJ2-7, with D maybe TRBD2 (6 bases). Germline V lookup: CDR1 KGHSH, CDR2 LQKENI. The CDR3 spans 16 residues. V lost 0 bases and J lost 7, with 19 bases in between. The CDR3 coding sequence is TGTGCCAGCTCACCACCGGGGTCGGGAGTAACGGGGGAGCAGTACTTC. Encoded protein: CASSPPGSGVTGEQYF. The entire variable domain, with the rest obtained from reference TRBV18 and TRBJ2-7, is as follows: NAGVMQNPRHLVRRRGQEARLRCSPMKGHSHVYWYRQLPEEGLKFMVYLQKENIIDESGMPKERFSAEFPKEGPSILRIQQVVRGDSAAYFCASSPPGSGVTGEQYFGPGTRLTVT.

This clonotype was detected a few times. The CDR3 sequence: CASSSRQGGVIDGYTF. CDR3 DNA sequence: TGTGCCAGCAGCTCCAGACAGGGGGGTGTAATAGATGGCTACACCTTC. The genes are TRBV7-2 and TRBJ1-2; the match to TRBD1 covers 9 bases. The CDR3 spans 16 residues. The germline V gene has CDR1 SGHTA and CDR2 FQGNSA. Germline trimming cut 4 bases from V and 6 bases from J; bases unmatched to any gene: 12.

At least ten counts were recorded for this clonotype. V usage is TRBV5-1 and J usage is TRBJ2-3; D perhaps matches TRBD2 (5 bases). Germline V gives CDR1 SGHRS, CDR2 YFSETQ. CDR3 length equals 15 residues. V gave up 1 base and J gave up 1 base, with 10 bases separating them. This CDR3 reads CASSLSGVGTDTQYF. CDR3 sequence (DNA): TGCGCCAGCAGCTTGTCCGGGGTGGGCACAGATACGCAGTATTTT.

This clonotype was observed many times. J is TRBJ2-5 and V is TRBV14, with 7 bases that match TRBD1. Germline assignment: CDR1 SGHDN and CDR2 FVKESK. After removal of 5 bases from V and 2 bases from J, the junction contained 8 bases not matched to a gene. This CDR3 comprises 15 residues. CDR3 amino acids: CASSFRGQPQETQYF. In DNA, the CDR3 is TGTGCCAGCAGCTTTAGGGGACAGCCACAAGAGACCCAGTACTTC.

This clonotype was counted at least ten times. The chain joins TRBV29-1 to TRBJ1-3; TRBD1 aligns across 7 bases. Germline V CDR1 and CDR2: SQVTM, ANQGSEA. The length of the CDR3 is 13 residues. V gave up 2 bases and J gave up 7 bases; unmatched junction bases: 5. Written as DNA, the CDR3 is TGCAGCGTTGAACGACAGGGCGATAACACCATATATTTT. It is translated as CSVERQGDNTIYF.

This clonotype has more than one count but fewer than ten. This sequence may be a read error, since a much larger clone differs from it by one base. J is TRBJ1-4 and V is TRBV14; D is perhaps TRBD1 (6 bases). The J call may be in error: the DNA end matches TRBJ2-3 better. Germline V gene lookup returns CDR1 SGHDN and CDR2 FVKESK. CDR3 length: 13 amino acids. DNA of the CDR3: TGTGCCAGCAGCCAGTACACGACAGGTACGCAGTATTTT. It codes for CASSQYTTGTQYF.

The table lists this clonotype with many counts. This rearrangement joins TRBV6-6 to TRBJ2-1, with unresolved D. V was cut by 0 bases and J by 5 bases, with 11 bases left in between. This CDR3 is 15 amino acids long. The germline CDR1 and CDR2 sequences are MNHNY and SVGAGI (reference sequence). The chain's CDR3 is CASSYSRQVNNEQFF. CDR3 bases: TGTGCCAGCAGTTACTCGCGGCAGGTTAACAATGAGCAGTTCTTC.

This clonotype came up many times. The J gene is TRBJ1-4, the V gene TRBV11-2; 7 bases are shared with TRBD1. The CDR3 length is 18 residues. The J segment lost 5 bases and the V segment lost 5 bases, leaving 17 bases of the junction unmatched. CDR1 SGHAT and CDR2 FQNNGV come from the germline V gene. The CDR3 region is CASSPTGRGHPLNEKLFF. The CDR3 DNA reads TGTGCCAGCAGCCCGACAGGGAGGGGTCACCCATTAAATGAAAAACTGTTTTTT.

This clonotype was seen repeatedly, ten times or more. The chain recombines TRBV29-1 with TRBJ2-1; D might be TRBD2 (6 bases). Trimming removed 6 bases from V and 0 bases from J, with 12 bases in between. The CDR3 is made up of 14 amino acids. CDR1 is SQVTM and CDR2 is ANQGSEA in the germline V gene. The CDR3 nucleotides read TGCAGCGTCTTGGGGGGAAGCTCCTACAATGAGCAGTTCTTC. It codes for CSVLGGSSYNEQFF.

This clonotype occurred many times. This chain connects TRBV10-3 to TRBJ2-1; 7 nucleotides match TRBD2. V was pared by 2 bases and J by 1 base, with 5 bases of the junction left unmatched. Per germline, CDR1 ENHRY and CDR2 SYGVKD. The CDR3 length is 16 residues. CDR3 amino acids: CAISEGWEGSYNEQFF. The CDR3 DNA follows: TGTGCCATCAGTGAGGGGTGGGAGGGATCCTACAATGAGCAGTTCTTC.

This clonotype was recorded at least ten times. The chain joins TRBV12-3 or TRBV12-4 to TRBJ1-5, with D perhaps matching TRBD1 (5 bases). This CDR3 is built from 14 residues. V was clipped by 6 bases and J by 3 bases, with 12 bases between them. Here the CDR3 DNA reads TGTGCCAGCAGAGGAGGGGCACTCAATCAGCCCCAGCATTTT. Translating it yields CASRGGALNQPQHF.

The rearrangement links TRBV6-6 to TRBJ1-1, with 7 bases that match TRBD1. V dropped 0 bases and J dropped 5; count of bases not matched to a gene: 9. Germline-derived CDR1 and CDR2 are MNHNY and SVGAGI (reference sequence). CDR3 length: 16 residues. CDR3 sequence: CASSYSVGRGRTEAFF. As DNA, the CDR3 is TGTGCCAGCAGTTACTCGGTTGGCAGGGGGAGGACTGAAGCTTTCTTT.

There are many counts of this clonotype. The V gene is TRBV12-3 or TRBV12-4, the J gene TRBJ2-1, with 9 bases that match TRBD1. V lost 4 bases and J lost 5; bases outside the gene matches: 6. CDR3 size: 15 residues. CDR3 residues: CASSSGTGTHNEQFF. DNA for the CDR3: TGTGCCAGCAGTTCCGGGACAGGGACCCACAATGAGCAGTTCTTC.

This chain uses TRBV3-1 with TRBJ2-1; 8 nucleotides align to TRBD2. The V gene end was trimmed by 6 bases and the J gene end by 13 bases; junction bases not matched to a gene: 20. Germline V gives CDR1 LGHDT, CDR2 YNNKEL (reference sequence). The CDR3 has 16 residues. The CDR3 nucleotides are TGTGCCAGCAGTTACGGTGTATATCTTAGCGGGAATGGACAGTTCTTC. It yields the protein CASSYGVYLSGNGQFF.